This T cell receptor (beta chain) was documented in a study of blood T cell repertoires in COVID-19. In the study overall: Samples of COVID-19 (acute and convalescent) were obtained from the United States, Italy and Spain. The analysed material was cDNA or gDNA that came from T cells, B-cell-depleted T cells, or PBMCs.

This CDR3 spans 15 amino acids. In germline, CDR1 is SGHRS, CDR2 YFSETQ. With 0 bases removed from V and 0 bases from J, the gap between germline ends came to 7 bases. Source study methods: Amplified reference gene primers provided the basis for estimating nucleated cell counts. Data came from immunoSEQ multiplex PCR; TCRdb stores just in-frame clones and leaves some out. For V, J and clone size, that table is used; D and trimming come from the DNA. Of approximately 70,000 clones in the sample, roughly 87% were seen once. The sequence was collected from a woman in her fifties or sixties with acute or convalescent COVID-19. The chain combines TRBV5-1 with TRBJ1-5; no reliable D call. Input material: peripheral blood. The CDR3: CASSLDDYSNQPQHF. The CDR3 region has the DNA TGCGCCAGCAGCTTGGACGACTATAGCAATCAGCCCCAGCATTTT. The variable domain in full, with the rest retrieved from reference TRBV5-1 and TRBJ1-5, is KAGVTQTPRYLIKTRGQQVTLSCSPISGHRSVSWYQQTPGQGLQFLFEYFSETQRNKGNFPGRFSGRQFSNSRSEMNVSTLELGDSALYLCASSLDDYSNQPQHFGDGTRLSIL.